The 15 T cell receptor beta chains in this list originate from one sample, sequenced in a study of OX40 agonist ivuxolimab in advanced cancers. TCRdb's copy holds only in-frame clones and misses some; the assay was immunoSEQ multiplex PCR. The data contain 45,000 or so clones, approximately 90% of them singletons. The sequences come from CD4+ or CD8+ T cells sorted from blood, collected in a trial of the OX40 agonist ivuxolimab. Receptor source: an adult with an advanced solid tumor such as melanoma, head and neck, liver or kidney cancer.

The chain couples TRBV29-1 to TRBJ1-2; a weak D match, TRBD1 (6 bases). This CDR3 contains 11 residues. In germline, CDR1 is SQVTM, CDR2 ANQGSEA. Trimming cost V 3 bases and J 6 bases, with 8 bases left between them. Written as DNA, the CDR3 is TGCAGCGTTGAGGAGGGGGATGGCTACACCTTC. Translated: CSVEEGDGYTF.

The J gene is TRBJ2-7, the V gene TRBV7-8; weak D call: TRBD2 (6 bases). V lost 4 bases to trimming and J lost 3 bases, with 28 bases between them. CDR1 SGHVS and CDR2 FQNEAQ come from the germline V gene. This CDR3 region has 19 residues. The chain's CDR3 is CASSWGGNFIPLVDYEQYF. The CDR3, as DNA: TGTGCCAGCAGCTGGGGAGGTAATTTTATCCCCCTCGTGGACTACGAGCAGTACTTC. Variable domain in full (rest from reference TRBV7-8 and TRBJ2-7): GAGVSQSPRYKVAKRGQDVALRCDPISGHVSLFWYQQALGQGPEFLTYFQNEAQLDKSGLPSDRFFAERPEGSVSTLKIQRTQQEDSAVYLCASSWGGNFIPLVDYEQYFGPGTRLTVT.

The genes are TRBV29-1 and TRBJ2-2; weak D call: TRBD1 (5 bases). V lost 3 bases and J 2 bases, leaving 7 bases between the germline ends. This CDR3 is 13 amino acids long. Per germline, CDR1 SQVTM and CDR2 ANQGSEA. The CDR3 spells CSVETDNTGELFF. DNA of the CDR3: TGCAGCGTTGAGACAGACAACACCGGGGAGCTGTTTTTT.

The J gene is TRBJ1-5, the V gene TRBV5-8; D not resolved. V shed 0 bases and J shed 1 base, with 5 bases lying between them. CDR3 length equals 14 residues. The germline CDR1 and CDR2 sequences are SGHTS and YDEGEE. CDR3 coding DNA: TGTGCCAGCAGCTTGGGGGGAAGCAATCAGCCCCAGCATTTT. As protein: CASSLGGSNQPQHF.

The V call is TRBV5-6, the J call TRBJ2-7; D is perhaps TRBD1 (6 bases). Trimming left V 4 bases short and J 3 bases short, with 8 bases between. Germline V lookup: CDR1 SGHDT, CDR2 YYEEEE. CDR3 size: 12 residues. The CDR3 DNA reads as TGTGCCAGCAGCCGGGACATCTACGAGCAGTACTTC. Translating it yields CASSRDIYEQYF. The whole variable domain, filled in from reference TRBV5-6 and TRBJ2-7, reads DAGVTQSPTHLIKTRGQQVTLRCSPKSGHDTVSWYQQALGQGPQFIFQYYEEEERQRGNFPDRFSGHQFPNYSSELNVNALLLGDSALYLCASSRDIYEQYFGPGTRLTVT.

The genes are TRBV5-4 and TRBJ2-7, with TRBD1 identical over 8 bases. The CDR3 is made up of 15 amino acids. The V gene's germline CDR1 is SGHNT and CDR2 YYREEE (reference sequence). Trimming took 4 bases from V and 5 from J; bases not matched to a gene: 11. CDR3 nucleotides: TGTGCCAGCAGCGCGGAGCCGGACAGGGCCGACGAGCAGTACTTC. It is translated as CASSAEPDRADEQYF.

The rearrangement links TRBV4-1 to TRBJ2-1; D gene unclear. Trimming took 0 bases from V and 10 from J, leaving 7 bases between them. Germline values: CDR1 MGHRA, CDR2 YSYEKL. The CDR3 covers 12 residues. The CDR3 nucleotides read TGCGCCAGCAGCCAAGAAAGCAACGAGCAGTTCTTC. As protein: CASSQESNEQFF.

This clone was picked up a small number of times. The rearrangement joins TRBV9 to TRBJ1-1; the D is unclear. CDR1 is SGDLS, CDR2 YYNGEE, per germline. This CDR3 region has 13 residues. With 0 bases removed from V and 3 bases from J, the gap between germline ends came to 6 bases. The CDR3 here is CASSVGRYTEAFF. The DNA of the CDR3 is TGTGCCAGCAGCGTAGGCAGATACACTGAAGCTTTCTTT.

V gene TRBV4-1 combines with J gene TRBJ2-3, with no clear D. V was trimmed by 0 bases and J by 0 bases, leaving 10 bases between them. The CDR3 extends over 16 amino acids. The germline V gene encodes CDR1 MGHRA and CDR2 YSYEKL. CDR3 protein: CASSQESSASTDTQYF. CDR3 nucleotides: TGCGCCAGCAGCCAAGAGTCCAGCGCTAGCACAGATACGCAGTATTTT.

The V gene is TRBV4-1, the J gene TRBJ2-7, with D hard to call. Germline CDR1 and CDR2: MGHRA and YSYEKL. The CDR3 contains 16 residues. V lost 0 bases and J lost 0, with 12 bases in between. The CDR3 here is CASSQDRSASSYEQYF. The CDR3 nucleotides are TGCGCCAGCAGCCAAGATCGGAGCGCAAGCTCCTACGAGCAGTACTTC.

The CDR3 DNA sequence: TGCAGCGTTGAAGGGGTCGGGGGCCCCTACGAGCAGTACTTC. It encodes CSVEGVGGPYEQYF. The chain joins TRBV29-1 to TRBJ2-7; D may match TRBD1 or TRBD2 (6 bases each). The CDR3 length is 14 residues. Trimming stripped 1 base from V and 2 bases from J, with 12 bases between. Germline values: CDR1 SQVTM, CDR2 ANQGSEA.

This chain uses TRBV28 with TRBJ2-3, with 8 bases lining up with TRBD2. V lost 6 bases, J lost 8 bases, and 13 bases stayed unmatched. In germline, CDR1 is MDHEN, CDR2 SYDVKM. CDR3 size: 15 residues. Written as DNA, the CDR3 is TGTGCCAGCAGCCCTACACTAGCGGACCCCCGTACGCAGTATTTT. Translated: CASSPTLADPRTQYF.

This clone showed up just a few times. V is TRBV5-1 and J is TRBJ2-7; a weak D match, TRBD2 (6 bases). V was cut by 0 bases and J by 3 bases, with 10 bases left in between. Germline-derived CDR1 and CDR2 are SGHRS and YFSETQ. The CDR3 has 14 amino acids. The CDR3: CASSLVGTGYEQYF. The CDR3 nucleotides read TGCGCCAGCAGCTTGGTAGGGACTGGCTACGAGCAGTACTTC.

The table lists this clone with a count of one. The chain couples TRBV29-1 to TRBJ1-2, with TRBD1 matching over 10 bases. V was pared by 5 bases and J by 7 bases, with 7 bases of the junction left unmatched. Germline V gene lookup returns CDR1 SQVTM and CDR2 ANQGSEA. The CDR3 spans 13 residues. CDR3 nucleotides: TGCAGCGTTCCGGGACAGGGGTTTTCTGGCTACACCTTC. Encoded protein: CSVPGQGFSGYTF.

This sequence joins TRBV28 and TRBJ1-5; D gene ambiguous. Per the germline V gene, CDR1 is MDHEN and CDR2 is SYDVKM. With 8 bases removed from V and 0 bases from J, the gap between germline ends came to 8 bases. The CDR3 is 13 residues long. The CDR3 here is CASGLHSNQPQHF. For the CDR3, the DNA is TGTGCCAGCGGTCTTCATAGCAATCAGCCCCAGCATTTT.